Following are 8 T cell receptor beta chains from one sample sequenced in a study of T cell clonotyping in hematopoietic cell transplantation. Time point in this sample: recipient sample about 28 days before transplant, after cytoreduction. Profiled with immunoSEQ multiplex PCR; TCRdb holds only in-frame clones, not every one. Of some 19,000 clones in the sample, approximately 80% were seen once. The sample here was peripheral blood mononuclear cells, taken before stem cell transplant. These receptors were collected from a man in his sixties with acute myeloid leukemia. Some clones in this sample may be carry-over from other donors' samples.

This chain connects TRBV28 to TRBJ1-2; D is uncertain. V was clipped by 5 bases and J by 0 bases, with 7 bases between them. The length of the CDR3 is 13 residues. CDR1 and CDR2 from the germline V gene are MDHEN and SYDVKM. In nucleotides, the CDR3 is TGTGCCAGCAGTACCACTTCTAACTATGGCTACACCTTC. Translating gives CASSTTSNYGYTF.

The chain joins TRBV7-2 to TRBJ2-2, with 9 bases matching TRBD1. CDR1 and CDR2 (germline): SGHTA, FQGNSA. The V and J ends lost 1 base and 4 bases, in that order; junction bases with no gene match: 13. The CDR3 is 19 residues long. The CDR3 DNA follows: TGTGCCAGCAGCTTAGACCTACCGGGACAGGGCGGAGTCACCGGGGAGCTGTTTTTT. Translated: CASSLDLPGQGGVTGELFF.

This sequence joins TRBV30 and TRBJ1-1; D unclear. From germline, CDR1 is GTSNPN and CDR2 SVGIG (reference sequence). This CDR3 comprises 13 residues. Trimming left V 3 bases short and J 0 bases short, with 8 bases between. CDR3 sequence reads: CAWSADVNTEAFF. CDR3 nucleotide sequence: TGTGCCTGGAGCGCCGATGTGAACACTGAAGCTTTCTTT.

V usage is TRBV6-4 and J usage is TRBJ2-2, with D perhaps given as TRBD1 or TRBD2 (5 bases each). Germline CDR1 is MRHNA and CDR2 is SNTAGT. The V gene lost 5 bases and the J gene lost 8 bases, with 12 bases spanning the gap. The CDR3 extends over 13 amino acids. DNA of the CDR3: TGTGCCAGCAGTCGGGACCATCCTGGGGAGCTGTTTTTT. It codes for CASSRDHPGELFF.

This chain joins TRBV29-1 and TRBJ1-2, with a tentative D call TRBD1 (5 bases). This CDR3 has 15 amino acids. V was pared by 6 bases and J by 3 bases, with 20 bases between. The germline gives CDR1 SQVTM, CDR2 ANQGSEA. CDR3 protein: CSVRSDSGAYYGYTF. For the CDR3, the DNA is TGCAGCGTCCGGAGTGATTCCGGGGCCTACTATGGCTACACCTTC.

The chain carries TRBV29-1 and TRBJ2-6; D possibly matches TRBD1 or TRBD2 (5 bases each). There are 14 residues in the CDR3. The germline V and J ends were trimmed by 4 bases and 0 bases, with 7 bases remaining between them. Germline V gives CDR1 SQVTM, CDR2 ANQGSEA. The CDR3 DNA follows: TGCAGCGTTGGGGGGATCTCTGGGGCCAACGTCCTGACTTTC. This gives the protein CSVGGISGANVLTF.

V is TRBV5-4 and J is TRBJ2-7; D unclear. Germline V lookup: CDR1 SGHNT, CDR2 YYREEE (reference sequence). The V end lost 0 bases, the J end lost 2 bases, and 15 bases lay between the germline ends. The CDR3 is 16 amino acids. This CDR3 reads CASSLELGSSTYEQYF. CDR3 DNA: TGTGCCAGCAGCTTGGAACTCGGGTCGAGCACCTACGAGCAGTACTTC.

The chain links TRBV5-6 to TRBJ1-2; 7 nucleotides agree with TRBD1. CDR3 length: 15 residues. J lost 8 bases, V lost 0 bases, and 10 bases had no gene match. CDR1 SGHDT and CDR2 YYEEEE come from the germline V gene. The CDR3 DNA reads TGTGCCAGCAGCTTGGCGCCAGGGGCAGGGGGGGGCTACACCTTC. It yields the protein CASSLAPGAGGGYTF.